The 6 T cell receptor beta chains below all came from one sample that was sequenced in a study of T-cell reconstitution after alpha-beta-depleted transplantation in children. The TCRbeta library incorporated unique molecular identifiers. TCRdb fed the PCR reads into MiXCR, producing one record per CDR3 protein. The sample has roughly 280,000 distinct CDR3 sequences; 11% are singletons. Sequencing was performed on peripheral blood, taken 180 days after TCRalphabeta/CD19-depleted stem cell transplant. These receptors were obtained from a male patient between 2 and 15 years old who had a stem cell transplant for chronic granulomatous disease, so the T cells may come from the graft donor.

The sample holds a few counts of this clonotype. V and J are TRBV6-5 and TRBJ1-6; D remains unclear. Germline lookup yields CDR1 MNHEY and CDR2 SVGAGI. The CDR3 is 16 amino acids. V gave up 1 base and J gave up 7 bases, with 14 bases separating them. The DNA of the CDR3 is TGTGCCAGCAGTTACTGGAATGTGGGAGGAAATTCACCCCTCCACTTT. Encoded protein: CASSYWNVGGNSPLHF.

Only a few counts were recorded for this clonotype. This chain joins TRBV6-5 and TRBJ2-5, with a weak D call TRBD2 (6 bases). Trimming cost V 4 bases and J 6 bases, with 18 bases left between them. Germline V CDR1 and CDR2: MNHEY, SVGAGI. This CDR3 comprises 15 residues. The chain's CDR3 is CASSSYWASVQTQYF. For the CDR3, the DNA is TGTGCCAGCAGTTCCTACTGGGCTAGCGTGCAGACCCAGTACTTC.

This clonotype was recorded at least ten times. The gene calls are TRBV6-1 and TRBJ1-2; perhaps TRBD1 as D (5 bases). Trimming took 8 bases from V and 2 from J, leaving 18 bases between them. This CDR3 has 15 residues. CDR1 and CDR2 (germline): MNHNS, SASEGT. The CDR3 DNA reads TGTGCCAGCTTGGGCTCGGGGCCTGAAAACTATGGCTACACCTTC. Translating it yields CASLGSGPENYGYTF.

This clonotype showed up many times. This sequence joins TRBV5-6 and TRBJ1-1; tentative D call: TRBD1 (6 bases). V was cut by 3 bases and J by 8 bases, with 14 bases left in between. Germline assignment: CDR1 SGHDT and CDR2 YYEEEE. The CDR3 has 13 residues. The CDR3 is CASSSAIGGEAFF. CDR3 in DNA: TGTGCCAGCAGCTCGGCTATAGGGGGGGAAGCTTTCTTT.

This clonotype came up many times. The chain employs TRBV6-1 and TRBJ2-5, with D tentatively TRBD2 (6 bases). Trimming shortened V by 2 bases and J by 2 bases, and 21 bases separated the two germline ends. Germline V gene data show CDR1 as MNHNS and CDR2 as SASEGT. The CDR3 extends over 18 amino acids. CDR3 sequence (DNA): TGTGCCAGCAGTGAATCGGGCTTTGGGGGGTCAGTACAAGAGACCCAGTACTTC. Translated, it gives CASSESGFGGSVQETQYF.

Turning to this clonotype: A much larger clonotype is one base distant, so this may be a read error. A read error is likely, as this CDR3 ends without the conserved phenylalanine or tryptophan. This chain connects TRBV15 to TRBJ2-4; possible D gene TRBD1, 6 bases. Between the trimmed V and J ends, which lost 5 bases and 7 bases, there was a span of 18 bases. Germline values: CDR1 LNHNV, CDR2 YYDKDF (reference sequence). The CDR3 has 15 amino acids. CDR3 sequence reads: CATSARTDSRNIQYL. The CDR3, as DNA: TGTGCCACCAGCGCCCGGACAGACTCACGGAACATTCAGTACTTA.